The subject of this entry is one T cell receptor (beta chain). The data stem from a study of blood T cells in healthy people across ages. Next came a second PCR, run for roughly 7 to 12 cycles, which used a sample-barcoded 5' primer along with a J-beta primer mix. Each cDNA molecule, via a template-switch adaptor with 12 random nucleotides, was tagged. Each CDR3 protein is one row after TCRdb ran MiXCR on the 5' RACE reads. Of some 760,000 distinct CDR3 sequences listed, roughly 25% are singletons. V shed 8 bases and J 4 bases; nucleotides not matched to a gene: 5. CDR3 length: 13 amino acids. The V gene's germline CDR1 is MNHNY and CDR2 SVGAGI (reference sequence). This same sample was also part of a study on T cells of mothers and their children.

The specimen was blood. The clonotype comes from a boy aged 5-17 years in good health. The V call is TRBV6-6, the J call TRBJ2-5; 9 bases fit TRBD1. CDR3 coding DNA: TGTGCCAGCTACGGGGGACAGGGAGAGACCCAGTACTTC. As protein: CASYGGQGETQYF.